A single sample gave rise to the 9 T cell receptor beta chains below, sequenced in a study of OX40 agonist ivuxolimab in advanced cancers. The assay was immunoSEQ multiplex PCR, and TCRdb's table has in-frame clones only and misses some. Counted here are 21,000 or so clones, 70% to 90% occurring once; the ten biggest clones make up around a fifth. Source: CD4+ or CD8+ T cells sorted from blood, taken in a trial of the OX40 agonist ivuxolimab. Receptor source: an adult with an advanced solid tumor such as melanoma, head and neck, liver or kidney cancer.

This chain connects TRBV6-1 to TRBJ2-1; D remains unclear. The length of the CDR3 is 16 residues. V was cut by 1 base and J by 1 base, with 11 bases left in between. Germline V gene sequence: CDR1 MNHNS, CDR2 SASEGT. The CDR3 here is CASSEGVGPSYNEQFF. The CDR3 DNA reads TGTGCCAGCAGTGAAGGGGTCGGGCCGTCCTACAATGAGCAGTTCTTC.

The V gene is TRBV18, the J gene TRBJ1-1; D gene unclear. This CDR3 is built from 14 residues. The V gene's germline CDR1 is KGHSH and CDR2 LQKENI. The V gene lost 4 bases and the J gene lost 8 bases, with 17 bases spanning the gap. DNA for the CDR3: TGTGCCAGCTCACTCCTTGCGACTAAGGAGGAAGCTTTCTTT. This codes for CASSLLATKEEAFF.

About this clone itself: A junction boundary mismatches the germline segment, possibly from a read error. The chain combines TRBV9 with TRBJ1-5; D may be TRBD1 (6 bases). This CDR3 comprises 12 residues. Germline V gene sequence: CDR1 SGDLS, CDR2 YYNGEE. This chain's CDR3 is CASSPPGGPLFF. The CDR3 nucleotides read TGTGCCAGCAGCCCACCCGGGGGGCCTTTGTTTTTT. Variable domain in full (rest from reference TRBV9 and TRBJ1-5): DSGVTQTPKHLITATGQRVTLRCSPRSGDLSVYWYQQSLDQGLQFLIQYYNGEERAKGNILERFSAQQFPDLHSELNLSSLELGDSALYFCASSPPGGPLFFGDGTRLSIL.

The rearrangement uses TRBV6-5 and TRBJ2-7; TRBD1 matches at 8 bases. The trim removed 7 bases at V and 1 base at J, leaving 3 bases unmatched. The CDR3 is 13 residues long. In germline, CDR1 is MNHEY, CDR2 SVGAGI. In DNA, the CDR3 is TGTGCCAGCAAGGACAGGGCTTCCTACGAGCAGTACTTC. It specifies CASKDRASYEQYF.

V and J are TRBV11-2 and TRBJ2-5; 11 bases are shared with TRBD2. From germline, CDR1 is SGHAT and CDR2 FQNNGV. CDR3 length: 17 residues. V lost 2 bases, J lost 3 bases, and 8 bases stayed unmatched. The CDR3 loop is CASSLNSGGGFEETQYF. The CDR3 nucleotides are TGTGCCAGCAGCTTAAATAGCGGGGGGGGATTTGAAGAGACCCAGTACTTC.

This chain connects TRBV28 to TRBJ2-3; TRBD2 might be the D (5 bases). Germline V gives CDR1 MDHEN, CDR2 SYDVKM. V was clipped by 2 bases and J by 0 bases, with 21 bases between them. This CDR3 comprises 19 residues. The CDR3 DNA reads TGTGCCAGCAGTTTAGGGTTCGAGGTTAGGGAGAGGAGCACAGATACGCAGTATTTT. Translation gives CASSLGFEVRERSTDTQYF.

This chain connects TRBV7-8 to TRBJ1-4; D uncertain. Trimming shortened V by 4 bases and J by 5 bases, and 11 bases separated the two germline ends. From germline, CDR1 is SGHVS and CDR2 FQNEAQ. This CDR3 has 14 amino acids. The chain's CDR3 is CASSSDLLNEKLFF. CDR3 in DNA: TGTGCCAGCAGCTCGGACCTACTCAATGAAAAACTGTTTTTT.

The chain recombines TRBV10-1 with TRBJ1-1; D unresolved. The germline V and J ends were trimmed by 1 base and 12 bases, with 21 bases remaining between them. The CDR3 loop spans 15 amino acids. CDR1 and CDR2 (germline): WNHNN, SYGVQD (reference sequence). The CDR3 DNA reads TGCGCCAGCAGTGAGTTATTAGGACCCGGGGTGAAGACTTTCTTT. Protein sequence: CASSELLGPGVKTFF.

V usage is TRBV9 and J usage is TRBJ2-1; D not resolved. Germline CDR1 is SGDLS and CDR2 is YYNGEE. The CDR3 is made up of 15 amino acids. The V end lost 3 bases, the J end lost 1 base, and 11 bases lay between the germline ends. CDR3 loop: CASSEDGASYNEQFF. CDR3 DNA: TGTGCCAGCAGCGAAGACGGTGCTTCCTACAATGAGCAGTTCTTC.